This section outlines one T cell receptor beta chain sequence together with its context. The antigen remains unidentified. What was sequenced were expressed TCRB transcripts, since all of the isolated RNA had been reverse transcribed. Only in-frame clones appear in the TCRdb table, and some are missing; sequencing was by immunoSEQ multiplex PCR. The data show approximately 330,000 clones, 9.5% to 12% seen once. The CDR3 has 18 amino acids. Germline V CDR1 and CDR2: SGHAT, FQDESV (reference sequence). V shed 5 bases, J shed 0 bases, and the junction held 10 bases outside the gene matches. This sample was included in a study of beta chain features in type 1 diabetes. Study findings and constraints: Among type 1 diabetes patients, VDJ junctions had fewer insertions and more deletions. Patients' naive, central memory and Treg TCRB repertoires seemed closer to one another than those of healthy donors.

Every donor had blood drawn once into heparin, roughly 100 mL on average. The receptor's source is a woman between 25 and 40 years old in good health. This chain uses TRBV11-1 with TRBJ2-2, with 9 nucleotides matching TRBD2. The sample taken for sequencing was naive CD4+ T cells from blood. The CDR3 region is CASSPLAGLGANTGELFF. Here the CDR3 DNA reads TGTGCCAGCAGCCCCCTAGCGGGATTGGGCGCGAACACCGGGGAGCTGTTTTTT.